Listed below are T cell receptor beta chains from one sample, sequenced in a study of T-cell reconstitution after alpha-beta-depleted transplantation in children. In TCRdb, the PCR reads were re-called with MiXCR into one record per CDR3 protein. This sample has 30,000 or so distinct CDR3 sequences, with around 7% found just once. Here the sequenced sample was peripheral blood, taken 60 days after TCRalphabeta/CD19-depleted stem cell transplant. These TCRs come from a child under two years old who had a stem cell transplant for acute myeloid leukemia, so the T cells may come from the graft donor. Both conserved end residues are part of each CDR3. The order of the fields is V gene, J gene, CDR3 protein.

v_gene: TRBV4-3; j_gene: TRBJ1-4; CDR3aa: CASSQGEVYRNEKLFF
v_gene: TRBV4-3; j_gene: TRBJ1-2; CDR3aa: CASSQAAQRGYTF
v_gene: TRBV27; j_gene: TRBJ2-4; CDR3aa: CASSPSGQRNIQYF
v_gene: TRBV6-2/TRBV6-3; j_gene: TRBJ2-5; CDR3aa: CASSRLALQETQYF
v_gene: TRBV13; j_gene: TRBJ2-3; CDR3aa: CASSPKKRGRSTDTQYF
v_gene: TRBV4-3; j_gene: TRBJ2-1; CDR3aa: CASSPDPLAEPYNEQFF
v_gene: TRBV5-1; j_gene: TRBJ2-7; CDR3aa: CASSLESGGTYEQYF
v_gene: TRBV24-1; j_gene: TRBJ1-5; CDR3aa: CATSAGAGNQPQHF
v_gene: TRBV4-3; j_gene: TRBJ1-1; CDR3aa: CASSQGVRNTEAFF
v_gene: TRBV11-2; j_gene: TRBJ2-3; CDR3aa: CASSPRPGGRIDTQYF
v_gene: TRBV12-3/TRBV12-4; j_gene: TRBJ2-3; CDR3aa: CASSSGGRDTQYF
v_gene: TRBV7-9; j_gene: TRBJ2-3; CDR3aa: CASSSTTTSTDTQYF
v_gene: TRBV2; j_gene: TRBJ2-5; CDR3aa: CASTKGAGGRRETQYF
v_gene: TRBV9; j_gene: TRBJ2-1; CDR3aa: CASSVVGHLLYNEQFF
v_gene: TRBV4-1; j_gene: TRBJ2-6; CDR3aa: CASSQIHISTGANVLTF
v_gene: TRBV10-2; j_gene: TRBJ1-3; CDR3aa: CASSTGTSGNTIYF
v_gene: TRBV7-2; j_gene: TRBJ2-4; CDR3aa: CASSLTRGRAKNIQYF
v_gene: TRBV30; j_gene: TRBJ2-2; CDR3aa: CAWRGTTNTGELFF
v_gene: TRBV20-1; j_gene: TRBJ2-7; CDR3aa: CSAPPTDRGGYEQYF
v_gene: TRBV5-1; j_gene: TRBJ2-2; CDR3aa: CASSLIGTGSMNTGELFF
v_gene: TRBV6-6; j_gene: TRBJ2-7; CDR3aa: CASSYRYEQYF
v_gene: TRBV7-9; j_gene: TRBJ2-5; CDR3aa: CASRQGRAETQYF
v_gene: TRBV5-1; j_gene: TRBJ2-3; CDR3aa: CASSLAEQSTDTQYF
v_gene: TRBV30; j_gene: TRBJ1-1; CDR3aa: CAWSIGTGSTEAFF
v_gene: TRBV4-3; j_gene: TRBJ2-3; CDR3aa: CASSQEWRAGDTQYF
v_gene: TRBV5-1; j_gene: TRBJ2-3; CDR3aa: CASSLPSSGGTDTQYF
v_gene: TRBV5-4; j_gene: TRBJ2-7; CDR3aa: CASSGDRGRRQYF
v_gene: TRBV5-1; j_gene: TRBJ2-3; CDR3aa: CASRFLSTRTDTQYF
v_gene: TRBV7-2; j_gene: TRBJ2-1; CDR3aa: CASSLGLADEQFF
v_gene: TRBV7-8; j_gene: TRBJ2-1; CDR3aa: CASSLGPGLAGYNEQFF
v_gene: TRBV12-3/TRBV12-4; j_gene: TRBJ2-1; CDR3aa: CASRMNSGIVHEQFF
v_gene: TRBV4-2; j_gene: TRBJ2-3; CDR3aa: CASSQDRDSPHTQYF
v_gene: TRBV12-3/TRBV12-4; j_gene: TRBJ2-3; CDR3aa: CASSLASFKGWQYTDTQYF
v_gene: TRBV7-9; j_gene: TRBJ2-7; CDR3aa: CASSSPGLPYEQYF
v_gene: TRBV5-5; j_gene: TRBJ2-5; CDR3aa: CASSLVGDRPLQETQYF
v_gene: TRBV5-8; j_gene: TRBJ2-7; CDR3aa: CASEYRDPRDEQYF
v_gene: TRBV6-1; j_gene: TRBJ2-3; CDR3aa: CASSFRGRWTDTQYF
v_gene: TRBV7-9; j_gene: TRBJ2-5; CDR3aa: CASNPWTAQETQYF
v_gene: TRBV25-1; j_gene: TRBJ2-7; CDR3aa: CASSLRGRSYEQYF
v_gene: TRBV30; j_gene: TRBJ2-3; CDR3aa: CASWTDTQYF
v_gene: TRBV24-1; j_gene: TRBJ1-1; CDR3aa: CGASDLMNTEAFF
v_gene: TRBV4-3; j_gene: TRBJ2-2; CDR3aa: CASSQDRKGAYTGELFF